The rows below give T cell receptor beta chains drawn from one sample of a study of cytomegalovirus exposure and HLA in healthy donors. Method: immunoSEQ multiplex PCR; TCRdb's copy keeps in-frame clones and lacks some. The sample includes 210,000 or so clones, 75% to 85% of them seen just once. The sample consisted of PBMCs. Receptor source: a girl under 18 in good health and CMV-seronegative. Both conserved end residues are part of each CDR3. The D gene is left open where the match is weak. The size entry is marked missing in some rows and otherwise reads once, few, many or a size class.

D | length | J | V | size | CDR3 | DNA
NA | 15 | TRBJ1-2 | TRBV4-3 | NA | CASSQGQELYYGYTF | TGCGCCAGCAGCCAAGGACAGGAACTATACTATGGCTACACCTTC
TRBD2 | 17 | TRBJ2-2 | TRBV2 | once | CASSVYKASGIAGELFF | TGTGCCAGCAGTGTTTATAAGGCTAGCGGGATTGCGGGGGAGCTGTTTTTT
TRBD1 | 12 | TRBJ1-2 | TRBV6-5 | few | CASSSTGGGYTF | TGTGCCAGCAGTTCGACAGGGGGTGGCTACACCTTC
NA | 16 | TRBJ2-2 | TRBV9 | NA | CASSLSTGIRPGELFF | TGTGCCAGCAGCCTATCAACCGGGATCCGACCCGGGGAGCTGTTTTTT
NA | 14 | TRBJ1-1 | TRBV6-5 | NA | CASGRGPGGTEAFF | TGTGCCAGCGGGAGAGGGCCTGGGGGGACTGAAGCTTTCTTT
NA | 15 | TRBJ2-2 | TRBV5-1 | NA | CASSGGVSGTGELFF | TGCGCCAGCAGCGGAGGGGTTAGCGGCACCGGGGAGCTGTTTTTT
TRBD1 | 16 | TRBJ1-4 | TRBV9 | NA | CASNSGWDSLNEKLFF | TGTGCCAGCAACAGCGGATGGGACAGCCTTAATGAAAAACTGTTTTTT
NA | 17 | TRBJ1-6 | TRBV5-5 | NA | CASSQRGSSSYNSPLHF | TGTGCCAGCAGTCAAAGGGGGTCAAGCTCCTATAATTCACCCCTCCACTTT
TRBD2 | 15 | TRBJ2-7 | TRBV4-2 | NA | CASSQLAGKVYEQYF | TGTGCCAGCAGCCAACTAGCGGGAAAGGTTTACGAGCAGTACTTC
TRBD1 | 18 | TRBJ1-5 | TRBV2 | NA | CASTTTGTGAASGQLQHF | TGTGCCAGCACCACGACAGGGACAGGGGCCGCTTCGGGGCAGCTCCAGCATTTT
TRBD1 | 13 | TRBJ1-3 | TRBV6-5 | NA | CASSFDRGITIYF | TGTGCCAGCAGTTTTGACAGGGGAATCACCATATATTTT
NA | 12 | TRBJ2-7 | TRBV18 | NA | CASSLSPYEQYF | TGTGCCAGCTCACTGAGCCCTTACGAGCAGTACTTC
TRBD2 | 20 | TRBJ2-4 | TRBV19 | NA | CASCSTSAISGKLAKNIQYF | TGTGCCAGTTGCTCGACTAGCGCGATATCCGGAAAACTAGCCAAAAACATTCAGTACTTC
NA | 14 | TRBJ1-1 | TRBV6-1 | NA | CASSPSGGSNEAFF | TGTGCCAGCAGTCCATCGGGGGGGTCGAATGAAGCTTTCTTT
TRBD2 | 14 | TRBJ2-1 | TRBV29-1 | NA | CSETSGSSYNEQFF | TGCAGCGAGACTAGCGGTAGCTCCTACAATGAGCAGTTCTTC
TRBD1 | 15 | TRBJ1-5 | TRBV7-9 | NA | CASSPATGYNQPQHF | TGTGCCAGCAGTCCTGCGACAGGGTACAATCAGCCCCAGCATTTT
NA | 12 | TRBJ1-1 | TRBV30 | NA | CAWSSHMIEAFF | TGTGCCTGGAGTTCACACATGATTGAAGCTTTCTTT
NA | 14 | TRBJ1-1 | TRBV7-2 | few | CASSPTAGHTEAFF | TGTGCCAGCAGCCCGACGGCAGGTCATACTGAAGCTTTCTTT
TRBD1 | 14 | TRBJ2-5 | TRBV5-1 | NA | CASSPGQIQETQYF | TGCGCCAGCAGCCCGGGACAGATCCAAGAGACCCAGTACTTC
TRBD2 | 15 | TRBJ2-2 | TRBV6-5 | NA | CASSRVAGGDGELFF | TGTGCCAGCAGTAGGGTCGCGGGGGGGGACGGGGAGCTGTTTTTT
NA | 14 | TRBJ2-5 | TRBV5-1 | NA | CASSLGAAQETQYF | TGCGCCAGCAGCTTAGGAGCGGCCCAGGAGACCCAGTACTTC
TRBD1 | 15 | TRBJ2-1 | TRBV7-2 | NA | CASSSTGATSNEQFF | TGTGCCAGCAGCTCAACAGGGGCGACATCCAATGAGCAGTTCTTC
TRBD1 | 16 | TRBJ1-1 | TRBV9 | NA | CASSVAPGQMNTEAFF | TGTGCCAGCAGCGTAGCTCCGGGACAGATGAACACTGAAGCTTTCTTT
NA | 15 | TRBJ1-4 | TRBV27 | NA | CASSLSNAGAEKLFF | TGTGCCAGCAGTTTATCGAACGCAGGGGCTGAAAAACTGTTTTTT